The clone carrying this TCR beta chain was recorded at least ten times. Its specificity is not known. TCRdb analysed the reads with MiXCR anew, one entry per CDR3 protein. The table shows around 900,000 distinct CDR3 sequences, with about a third occurring only once. The source of the sample is a study of T cell repertoires in cytomegalovirus infection. Study overall: Shared public TCR beta signatures pointed to both CMV infection and a matching HLA type.

The CDR3 has 11 amino acids. Trimming pared 4 bases from V and 6 bases from J, leaving 6 bases between. The V gene's germline CDR1 is SGHTA and CDR2 FQGNSA. This receptor was taken from a human donor in good health (CMV status not recorded). Some clones in this sample may be carry-over from other donors' samples. J is TRBJ1-2 and V is TRBV7-2, with D unresolved. The source was cultured CD8+ T cells from PBMCs, collected from culture after CMV antigen stimulation. The CDR3 DNA reads as TGTGCCAGCAGCTCGGGCAATGGCTACACCTTC. Translating gives CASSSGNGYTF.